This T cell receptor beta chain originates from a study of regulatory T cells in long-lasting Graves disease. Study context: More than 5 years of antithyroid drugs with positive TSH receptor antibodies defined persistent Graves' disease. Overall study results and limits: Under persistent disease, TRBV28, TRBJ1-2 and TRBJ2-5 were used preferentially.

Arm-PCR of CDR3 regions and iRepertoire HTBI primers were used to build TCR beta libraries. TCRdb re-derived calls from the multiplex PCR reads in MiXCR, one entry per CDR3 protein. The sample yields about 660,000 distinct CDR3 sequences, around 30% seen once. The time point here: persistent/refractory GD, antithyroid drugs over 5 years with positive TRAb. RNA from PBMCs was the source of the TCR library. Investigators report Graves' disease was diagnosed under American Thyroid Association guidelines. This clonotype was observed at least ten times. Its antigen is not known. Germline assignment: CDR1 MDHEN and CDR2 SYDVKM. The length of the CDR3 is 16 residues. With 5 bases removed from V and 5 bases from J, the gap between germline ends came to 21 bases.

The sequenced sample was peripheral blood mononuclear cells (PBMCs), obtained when the disease was refractory, from a patient treated with antithyroid drugs. This sequence joins TRBV28 and TRBJ1-2; D not certain. The receptor was isolated from a female donor with Graves disease. The CDR3 sequence is CASSHETLGRPYGYTF. Here the CDR3 DNA reads TGTGCCAGCAGTCACGAAACCCTCGGCAGGCCATATGGCTACACCTTC.